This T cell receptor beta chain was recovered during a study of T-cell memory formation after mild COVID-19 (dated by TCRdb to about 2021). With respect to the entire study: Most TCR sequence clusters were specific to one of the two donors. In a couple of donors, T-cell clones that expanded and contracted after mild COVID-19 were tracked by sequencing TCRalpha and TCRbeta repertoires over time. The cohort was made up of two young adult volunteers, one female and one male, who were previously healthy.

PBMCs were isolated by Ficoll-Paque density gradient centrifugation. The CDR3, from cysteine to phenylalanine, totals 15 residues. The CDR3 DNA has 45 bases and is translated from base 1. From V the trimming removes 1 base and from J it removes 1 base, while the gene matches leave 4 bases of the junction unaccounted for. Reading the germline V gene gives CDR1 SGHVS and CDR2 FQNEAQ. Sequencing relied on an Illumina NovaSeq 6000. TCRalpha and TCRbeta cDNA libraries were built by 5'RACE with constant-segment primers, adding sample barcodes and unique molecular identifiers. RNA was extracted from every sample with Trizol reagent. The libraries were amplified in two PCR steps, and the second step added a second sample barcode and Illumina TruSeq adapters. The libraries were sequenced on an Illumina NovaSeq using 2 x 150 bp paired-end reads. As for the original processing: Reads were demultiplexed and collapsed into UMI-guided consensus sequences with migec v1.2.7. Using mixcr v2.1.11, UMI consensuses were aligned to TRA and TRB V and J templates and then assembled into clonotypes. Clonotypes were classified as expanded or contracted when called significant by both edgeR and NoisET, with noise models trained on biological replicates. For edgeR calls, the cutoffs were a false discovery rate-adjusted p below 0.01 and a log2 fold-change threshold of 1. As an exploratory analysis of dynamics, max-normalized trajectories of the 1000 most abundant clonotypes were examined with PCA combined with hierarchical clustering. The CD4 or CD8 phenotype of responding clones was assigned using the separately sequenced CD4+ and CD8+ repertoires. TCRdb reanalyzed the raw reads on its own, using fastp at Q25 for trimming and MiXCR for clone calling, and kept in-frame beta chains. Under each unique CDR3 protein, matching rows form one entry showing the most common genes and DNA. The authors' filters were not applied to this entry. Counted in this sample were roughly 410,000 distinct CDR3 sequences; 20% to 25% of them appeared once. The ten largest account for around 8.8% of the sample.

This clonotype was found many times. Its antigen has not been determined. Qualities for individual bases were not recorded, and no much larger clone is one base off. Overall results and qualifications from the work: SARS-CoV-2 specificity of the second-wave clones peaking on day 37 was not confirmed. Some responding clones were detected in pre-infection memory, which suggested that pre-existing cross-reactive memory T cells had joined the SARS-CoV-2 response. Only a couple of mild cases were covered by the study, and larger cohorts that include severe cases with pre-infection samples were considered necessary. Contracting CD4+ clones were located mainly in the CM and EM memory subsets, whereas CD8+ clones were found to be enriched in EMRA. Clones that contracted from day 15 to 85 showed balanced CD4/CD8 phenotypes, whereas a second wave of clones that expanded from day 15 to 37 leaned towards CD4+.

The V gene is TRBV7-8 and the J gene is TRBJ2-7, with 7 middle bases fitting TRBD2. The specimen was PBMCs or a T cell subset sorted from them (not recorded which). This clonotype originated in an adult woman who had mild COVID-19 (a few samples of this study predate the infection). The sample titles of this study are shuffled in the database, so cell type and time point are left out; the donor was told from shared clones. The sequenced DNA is TGTGCCAGCAGCTTAGGGGACGGGGGGTCCTACGAGCAGTACTTC. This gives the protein CASSLGDGGSYEQYF.